The next 10 T cell receptor beta chains were all read from a single sample in a study of CD8+ T cells in alopecia areata. The sample's treatment: oral pan-JAK inhibitor, 5-10 mg twice daily. cDNA serving as the sequencing template came from extracted, reverse transcribed RNA. Data came from immunoSEQ multiplex PCR; TCRdb stores just in-frame clones and leaves some out. The sample contains 150,000 to 200,000 clones, roughly 65% of which appear only once. The sample was CD4+ T cells sorted from blood, taken at week 4, from a patient treated with tofacitinib. The origin of the receptors is a human donor with alopecia areata.

This clone was observed once. This chain connects TRBV6-6 to TRBJ2-2; a weak D match, TRBD1 (6 bases). Trimming cost V 9 bases and J 4 bases, with 18 bases left between them. CDR1 is MNHNY, CDR2 SVGAGI, per germline (reference sequence). This CDR3 contains 15 residues. This CDR3 is CASKPTGHATGELFF. CDR3 bases: TGTGCCAGTAAACCGACAGGACACGCCACCGGGGAGCTGTTTTTT.

This clone has a single count. The gene calls are TRBV5-1 and TRBJ2-1; the D is unclear. Germline V gene sequence: CDR1 SGHRS, CDR2 YFSETQ. The V end was cut by 3 bases, the J end by 9 bases, with 13 bases between. The CDR3 is 13 residues long. CDR3 amino acids: CASSSMDGSEQFF. For the CDR3, the DNA is TGCGCCAGCAGCTCGATGGACGGCAGTGAGCAGTTCTTC.

The gene calls are TRBV18 and TRBJ2-1; TRBD2 matches 8 bases. CDR1 and CDR2 from the germline V gene are KGHSH and LQKENI. This CDR3 comprises 13 residues. V was pared by 3 bases and J by 5 bases, with 0 bases of the junction left unmatched. The CDR3 region is CASSPGLDNEQFF. CDR3 in DNA: TGTGCCAGCTCACCGGGACTAGACAATGAGCAGTTCTTC.

V usage is TRBV29-1 and J usage is TRBJ2-7; TRBD1 or TRBD2 may be the D gene (6 bases each). This CDR3 has 15 amino acids. Germline-derived CDR1 and CDR2 are SQVTM and ANQGSEA. The V gene lost 4 bases and the J gene lost 2 bases, with 18 bases spanning the gap. The CDR3 DNA sequence: TGCAGCGTTGTGAACCGGGGGCAGATGACCTACGAGCAGTACTTC. This sequence encodes CSVVNRGQMTYEQYF.

The chain recombines TRBV5-1 with TRBJ2-2; D ambiguous. The CDR3 has 14 amino acids. V was shortened by 6 bases and J by 2 bases, with 11 bases between the two germline ends. Per the germline V gene, CDR1 is SGHRS and CDR2 is YFSETQ. The CDR3 DNA reads TGCGCCAGCACCGGGCTGGAAAACACCGGGGAGCTGTTTTTT. This encodes CASTGLENTGELFF.

The V call is TRBV11-2, the J call TRBJ2-1, with no clear D. CDR3 length: 13 amino acids. V lost 1 base and J lost 8, with 9 bases in between. Germline assignment: CDR1 SGHAT and CDR2 FQNNGV. This chain's CDR3 is CASSLGGDDEQFF. DNA for the CDR3: TGTGCCAGCAGCTTAGGAGGAGATGATGAGCAGTTCTTC.

The gene calls are TRBV29-1 and TRBJ1-6; possible D gene TRBD1, 5 bases. This CDR3 has 13 residues. Germline CDR1 and CDR2: SQVTM and ANQGSEA. Trimming took 4 bases from V and 6 from J, leaving 10 bases between them. The CDR3 protein is CSVGRDGNSPLHF. The CDR3 DNA reads as TGCAGCGTTGGCAGGGACGGTAATTCACCCCTCCACTTT.

V is TRBV7-3 and J is TRBJ2-3; D not certain. V was pared by 5 bases and J by 4 bases, with 10 bases between. The CDR3 has 13 amino acids. Germline values: CDR1 SGHTA, CDR2 FQGTGA. The CDR3 loop reads CASSLLGPDTQYF. The DNA of the CDR3 is TGTGCCAGCAGCCTCCTAGGGCCAGATACGCAGTATTTT.

The genes are TRBV7-2 and TRBJ2-6; tentatively, D is TRBD1 or TRBD2 (5 bases each). Germline assignment: CDR1 SGHTA and CDR2 FQGNSA. Trimming took 4 bases from V and 2 from J, leaving 12 bases between them. There are 16 residues in the CDR3. The CDR3 sequence: CASSWRQGAGANVLTF. The CDR3 DNA reads TGTGCCAGCAGCTGGAGGCAGGGTGCTGGGGCCAACGTCCTGACTTTC.

This clone appeared a single time. The chain uses TRBV12-5 and TRBJ1-5, with 9 bases fitting TRBD1. J was trimmed by 5 bases and V by 5 bases; bases with no gene match: 7. The length of the CDR3 is 15 residues. Germline-derived CDR1 and CDR2 are LGHNT and FRNRAP. CDR3 DNA: TGTGCTAGTGGTCCGGGGACAGGGAATTATCAGCCCCAGCATTTT. This gives the protein CASGPGTGNYQPQHF.